This TCR beta chain was recovered during a study of cytomegalovirus exposure and HLA in healthy donors. Study conclusions and caveats: Cytomegalovirus association was listed for approximately 160 TCR beta chains. A further, later analysis showed that HLA-associated TCR beta chains (compared with equally common others) were more clonally expanded. In a later analysis, at a false discovery rate of 0.05, approximately 15,000 TCR beta sequences matched HLA alleles. It was confirmed in vitro that a few of the CMV-associated chains were specific for CMV antigens.

As concerns this clone: What it binds is unknown.

With 3 bases clipped from V and 4 bases from J, the junction kept 6 bases outside the gene matches. The CDR3 is 14 amino acids. The germline V gene encodes CDR1 GTSNPN and CDR2 SVGIG (reference sequence). The PCR ran on 60 Vbeta and 13 Jbeta primers. The assay was immunoSEQ multiplex PCR, and TCRdb's table has in-frame clones only and misses some. This table has approximately 130,000 clones, 82% appearing once. This TCR came from a woman aged 50 to 65 in good health and CMV-seropositive. The sequencing input was PBMCs. The gene calls are TRBV30 and TRBJ2-7, with 10 bases matching TRBD2. The chain's CDR3 is CAWRLGTSAYEQYF. The DNA for the CDR3 is TGTGCCTGGAGATTGGGGACTAGCGCTTACGAGCAGTACTTC.